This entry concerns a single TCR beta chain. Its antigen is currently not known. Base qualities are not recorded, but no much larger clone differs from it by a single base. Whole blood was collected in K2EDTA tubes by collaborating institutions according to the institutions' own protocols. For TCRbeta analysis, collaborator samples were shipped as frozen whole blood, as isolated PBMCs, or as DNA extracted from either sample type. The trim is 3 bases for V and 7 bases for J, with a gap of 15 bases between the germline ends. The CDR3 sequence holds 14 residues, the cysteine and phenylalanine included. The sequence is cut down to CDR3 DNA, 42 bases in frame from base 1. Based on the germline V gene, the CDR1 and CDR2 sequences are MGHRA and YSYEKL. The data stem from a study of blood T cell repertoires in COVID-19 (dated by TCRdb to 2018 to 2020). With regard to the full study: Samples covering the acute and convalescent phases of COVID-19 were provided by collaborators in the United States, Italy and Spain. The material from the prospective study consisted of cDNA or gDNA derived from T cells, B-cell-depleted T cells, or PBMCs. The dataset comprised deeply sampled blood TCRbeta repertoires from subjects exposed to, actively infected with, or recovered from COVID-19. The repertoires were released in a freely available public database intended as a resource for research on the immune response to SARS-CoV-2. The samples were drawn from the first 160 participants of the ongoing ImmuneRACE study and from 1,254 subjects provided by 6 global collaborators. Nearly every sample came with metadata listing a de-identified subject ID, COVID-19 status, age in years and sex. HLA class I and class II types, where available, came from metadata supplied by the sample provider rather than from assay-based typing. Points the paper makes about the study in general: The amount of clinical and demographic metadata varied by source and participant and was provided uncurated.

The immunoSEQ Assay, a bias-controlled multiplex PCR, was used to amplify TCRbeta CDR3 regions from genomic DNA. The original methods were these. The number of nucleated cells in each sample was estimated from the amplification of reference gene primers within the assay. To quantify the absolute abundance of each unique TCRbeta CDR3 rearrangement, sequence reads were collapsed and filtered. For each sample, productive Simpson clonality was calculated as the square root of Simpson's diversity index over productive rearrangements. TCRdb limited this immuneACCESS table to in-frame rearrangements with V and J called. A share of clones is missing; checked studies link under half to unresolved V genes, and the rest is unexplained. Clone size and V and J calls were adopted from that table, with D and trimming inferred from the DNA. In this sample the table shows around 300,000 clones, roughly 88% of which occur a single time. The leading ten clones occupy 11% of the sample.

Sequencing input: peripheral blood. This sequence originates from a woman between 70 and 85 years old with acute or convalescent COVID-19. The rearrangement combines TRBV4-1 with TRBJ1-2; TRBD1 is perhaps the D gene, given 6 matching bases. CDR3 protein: CASSHIRGSSGYTF. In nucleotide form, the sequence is TGCGCCAGCAGCCACATCAGGGGATCATCTGGCTACACCTTC.